Reported below is one T cell receptor (beta chain). The sample originates from a study of blood T cell repertoires in COVID-19. Study-wide background: The study drew acute and convalescent COVID-19 samples from the United States, Italy and Spain. PBMCs, B-cell-depleted T cells, or T cells provided the cDNA or gDNA that made up the material.

Original data processing: Scientists estimated how many nucleated cells there were by amplifying reference gene primers. Profiled with immunoSEQ multiplex PCR; TCRdb holds only in-frame clones, not every one. D and trimming come from the DNA, and the V and J calls and clone size come from that table. Of 250,000 or so clones listed, 70% to 85% are singletons. The CDR3 runs to 14 residues. Trimming at V came to 9 bases and at J to 2 bases, leaving 3 bases not matched to a gene. Germline CDR1 reads ENHRY; CDR2 reads SYGVKD. This chain uses TRBV10-3 with TRBJ2-3; 12 bases are a match to TRBD2. Sequences were obtained from peripheral blood. The receptor was isolated from a man aged 40-55 years who had recovered from COVID-19. The CDR3 DNA reads TGTGCCATTGGACTAGCGGGGCACACAGATACGCAGTATTTT. Amino acid sequence: CAIGLAGHTDTQYF.